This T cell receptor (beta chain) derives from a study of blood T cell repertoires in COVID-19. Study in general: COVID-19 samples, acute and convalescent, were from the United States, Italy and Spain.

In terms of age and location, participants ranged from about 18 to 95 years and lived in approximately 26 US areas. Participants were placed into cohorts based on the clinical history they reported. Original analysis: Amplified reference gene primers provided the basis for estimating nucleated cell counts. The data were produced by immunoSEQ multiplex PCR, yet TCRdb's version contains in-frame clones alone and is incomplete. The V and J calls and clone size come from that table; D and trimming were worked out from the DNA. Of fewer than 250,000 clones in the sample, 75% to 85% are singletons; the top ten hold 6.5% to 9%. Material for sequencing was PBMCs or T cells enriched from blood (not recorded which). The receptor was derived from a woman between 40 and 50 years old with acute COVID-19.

The CDR3 nucleotides read TGTGCCAGCAGCTTAATGGGACAGAGCAATGAGCAGTTCTTC. This translates into CASSLMGQSNEQFF. The chain carries TRBV7-3 and TRBJ2-1; 7 bases line up with TRBD1. There are 14 residues in the CDR3. Germline values: CDR1 SGHTA, CDR2 FQGTGA. The junction had 3 bases not matched to a gene; V was cut back by 1 base and J by 6 bases.